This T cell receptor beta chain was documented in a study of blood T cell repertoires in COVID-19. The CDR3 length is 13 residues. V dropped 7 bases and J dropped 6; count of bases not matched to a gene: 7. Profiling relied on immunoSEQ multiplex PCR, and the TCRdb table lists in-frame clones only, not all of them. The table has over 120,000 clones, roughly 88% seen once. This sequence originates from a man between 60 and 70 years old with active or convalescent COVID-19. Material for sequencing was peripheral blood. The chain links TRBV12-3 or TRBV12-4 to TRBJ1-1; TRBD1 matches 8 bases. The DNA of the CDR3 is TGTGCCAGCACCCCCCAGGGGGCCTCTGAAGCTTTCTTT. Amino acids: CASTPQGASEAFF.